The following is a T cell receptor (beta chain) sequence with its context. This sample was taken from a study of blood T cell repertoires in COVID-19. As for the study in general: From T cells, B-cell-depleted T cells, or PBMCs came the material, which was cDNA or gDNA.

Enrolled during active infection, Seattle patients were then followed longitudinally. Sequencing used immunoSEQ multiplex PCR; TCRdb keeps in-frame clones, though not all of them. The data contain around 160,000 clones, 70% to 90% of them seen just once; the ten biggest clones take up around 8%. What was sequenced was peripheral blood. The receptor's source is a woman in her sixties or seventies with COVID-19, enrolled during active disease.

This CDR3 reads CAKTRGGDSGNTIYF. The CDR3 bases are TGTGCCAAAACGAGGGGGGGTGACTCTGGAAACACCATATATTTT. The V and J genes are TRBV21-1 and TRBJ1-3. TRBV21-1 is described as a pseudogene. This CDR3 has 15 amino acids.